These T cell receptor beta chains were read from a single sample in a study of shared clonotypes between healthy human individuals. Profiled with immunoSEQ multiplex PCR; TCRdb holds only in-frame clones, not every one. The table has some 980,000 clones, less than 85% seen once; the top ten hold over 1.3%. Sequenced: memory CD4+ T cells sorted from blood. The receptors stem from a man younger than 35 in good health. The CDR3 runs from the conserved cysteine through the conserved F or W. Fields, in order: J gene, V gene, CDR3 protein.

NA,TRBV5-8,CASSLGTGYYEQYF
TRBJ1-1,TRBV2,CASSPLRAEAFF
TRBJ2-3,TRBV7-9,CASSLGGGRFTDTQYF
TRBJ2-5,TRBV30,CAWSKDRGSGTQYF
TRBJ2-7,TRBV6-6,CASSPTTSGRNEQYF
TRBJ2-5,TRBV5-4,CASSATGGHGETQYF
TRBJ2-3,TRBV6-6,CASSYRQGGTDTQYF
TRBJ1-1,TRBV30,CAWGGIPTNTEAFF
TRBJ2-1,TRBV2,CASSGARLNEQFF
TRBJ2-2,TRBV2,CASSVQSLSGELFF
TRBJ2-3,TRBV9,CASSVRGQVPDTQYF
TRBJ2-5,TRBV7-8,CASSPWGGPQETQYF
TRBJ1-4,TRBV11-2,CASSRITGGMEKLFF
TRBJ1-2,TRBV20-1,CTARGIWGYTF
TRBJ1-6,TRBV7-2,CASRPGTLTSPLHF
TRBJ2-7,TRBV19,CASSLQRTYEQYF
TRBJ1-2,TRBV4-2,CASSLGQYYGYTF
TRBJ2-4,TRBV28,CASSKHAGAIFQYF
TRBJ1-3,TRBV6-1,CASRLGVLGNTIYF
TRBJ1-6,TRBV28,CASSPPDRAKTLHF
TRBJ2-1,TRBV19,CASTDSGQGAHEQFF
TRBJ1-2,TRBV6-5,CASSQPGYHYGYTF
TRBJ1-4,TRBV5-8,CASSLQQGGTNEKLFF
TRBJ2-1,TRBV2,CASRGTSGLGEQFF
TRBJ2-7,TRBV6-5,CASSRDRDRVYEQYF
TRBJ2-7,TRBV10-2,CASSGVSGLAGGPSYEQYF
TRBJ2-1,TRBV6-5,CASRGDLGNNEQFF
TRBJ2-5,TRBV7-2,CASGALGRGFGETQYF
TRBJ1-5,TRBV9,CASSVDWSTGAGDQPQHF
TRBJ2-7,TRBV6-1,CASGELSSYEQYF
TRBJ2-2,TRBV29-1,CSAGVAAVNTGELFF
TRBJ2-3,TRBV5-1,CASSAEAGFGTDTQYF
TRBJ1-5,TRBV2,CASKSGAIQHF
TRBJ2-3,TRBV13,CASNLREGRDTQYF
TRBJ1-2,TRBV30,CASEAGRVVYGYTF
TRBJ2-2,TRBV18,CASSPSPGTGELFF
TRBJ2-5,TRBV5-1,CASSPLPSGRAEETQYF
TRBJ1-5,TRBV11-2,CASSLGHNQPQHF
TRBJ2-3,TRBV27,CASGTSADTQYF
TRBJ2-1,TRBV7-9,CASSNRGRTNEQFF
TRBJ1-2,TRBV10-3,CAISRTDGYTF
TRBJ2-5,TRBV2,CASNTAGGRETQYF
TRBJ1-4,TRBV5-4,CASSIWQAGSNEKLFF
TRBJ2-5,TRBV29-1,CSVFRGAGGEETQYF
TRBJ2-7,TRBV7-9,CASSSRDRAYEQYF
TRBJ1-6,TRBV28,CASTGIAVGNSPLHF
TRBJ2-5,TRBV10-3,CAISESGGSDKTQYF
TRBJ2-1,TRBV30,CAWTLSGTTPTEQFF
TRBJ1-2,TRBV5-6,CASILGQGNGYTF